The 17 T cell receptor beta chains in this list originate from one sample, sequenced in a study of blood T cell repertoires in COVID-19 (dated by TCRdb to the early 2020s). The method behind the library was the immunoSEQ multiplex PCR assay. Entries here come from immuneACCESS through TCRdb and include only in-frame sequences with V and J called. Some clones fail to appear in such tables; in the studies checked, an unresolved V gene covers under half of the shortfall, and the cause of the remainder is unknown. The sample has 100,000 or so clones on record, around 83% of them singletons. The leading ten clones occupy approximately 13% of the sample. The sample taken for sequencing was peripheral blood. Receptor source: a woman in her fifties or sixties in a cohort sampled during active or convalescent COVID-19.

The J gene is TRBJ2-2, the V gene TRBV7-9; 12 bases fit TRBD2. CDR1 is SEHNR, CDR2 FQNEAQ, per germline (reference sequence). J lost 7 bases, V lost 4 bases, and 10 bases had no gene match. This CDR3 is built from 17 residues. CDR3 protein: CASSSATGLAGFGELFF. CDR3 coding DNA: TGTGCCAGCAGCTCAGCGACTGGACTAGCGGGATTCGGGGAGCTGTTTTTT. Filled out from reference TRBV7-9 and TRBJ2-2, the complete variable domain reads DTGVSQNPRHKITKRGQNVTFRCDPISEHNRLYWYRQTLGQGPEFLTYFQNEAQLEKSRLLSDRFSAERPKGSFSTLEIQRTEQGDSAMYLCASSSATGLAGFGELFFGEGSRLTVL.

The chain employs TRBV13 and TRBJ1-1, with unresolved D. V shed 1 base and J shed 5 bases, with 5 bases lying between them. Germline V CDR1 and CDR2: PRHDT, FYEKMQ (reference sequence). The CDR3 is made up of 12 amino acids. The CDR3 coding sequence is TGTGCCAGCAGCTTAGAACAGACTGAAGCTTTCTTT. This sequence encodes CASSLEQTEAFF.

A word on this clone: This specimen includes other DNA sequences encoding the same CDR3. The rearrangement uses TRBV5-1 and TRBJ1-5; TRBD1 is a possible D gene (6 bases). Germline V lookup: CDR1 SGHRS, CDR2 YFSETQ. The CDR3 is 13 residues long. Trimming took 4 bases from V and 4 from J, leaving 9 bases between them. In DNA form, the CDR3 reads TGCGCCAGCAGCATCGGACAGAATCAGCCCCAGCATTTT. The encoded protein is CASSIGQNQPQHF. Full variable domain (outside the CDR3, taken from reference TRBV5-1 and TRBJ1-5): KAGVTQTPRYLIKTRGQQVTLSCSPISGHRSVSWYQQTPGQGLQFLFEYFSETQRNKGNFPGRFSGRQFSNSRSEMNVSTLELGDSALYLCASSIGQNQPQHFGDGTRLSIL.

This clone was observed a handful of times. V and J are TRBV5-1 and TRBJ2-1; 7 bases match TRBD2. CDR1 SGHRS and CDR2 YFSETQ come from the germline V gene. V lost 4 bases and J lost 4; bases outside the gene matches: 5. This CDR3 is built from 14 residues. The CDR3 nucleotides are TGCGCCAGCAGCATGGGCGGGAGATACAATGAGCAGTTCTTC. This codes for CASSMGGRYNEQFF.

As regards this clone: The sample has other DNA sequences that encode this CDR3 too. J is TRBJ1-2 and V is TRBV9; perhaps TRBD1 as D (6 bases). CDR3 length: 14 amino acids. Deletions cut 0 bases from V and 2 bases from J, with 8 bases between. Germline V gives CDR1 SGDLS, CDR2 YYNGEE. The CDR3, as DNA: TGTGCCAGCAGCGTAGGTCAGGGGAACTATGGCTACACCTTC. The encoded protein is CASSVGQGNYGYTF.

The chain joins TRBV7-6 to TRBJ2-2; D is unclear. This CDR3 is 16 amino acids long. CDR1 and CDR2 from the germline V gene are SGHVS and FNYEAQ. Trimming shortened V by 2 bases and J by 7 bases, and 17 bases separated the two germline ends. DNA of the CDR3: TGTGCCAGCAGCTTACCCAAAGTGGAGACTGGCGGGGAGCTGTTTTTT. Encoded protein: CASSLPKVETGGELFF.

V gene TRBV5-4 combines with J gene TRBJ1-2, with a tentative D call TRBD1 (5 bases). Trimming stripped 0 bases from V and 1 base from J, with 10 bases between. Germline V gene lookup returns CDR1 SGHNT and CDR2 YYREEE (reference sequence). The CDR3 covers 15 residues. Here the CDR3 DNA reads TGTGCCAGCAGCTTGGGGGGGGTGATTAACTATGGCTACACCTTC. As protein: CASSLGGVINYGYTF.

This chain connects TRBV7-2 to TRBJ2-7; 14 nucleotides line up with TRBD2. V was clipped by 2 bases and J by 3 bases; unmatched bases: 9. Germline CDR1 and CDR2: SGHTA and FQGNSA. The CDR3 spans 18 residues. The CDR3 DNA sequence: TGTGCCAGCAGCTTACGGACTAGCGGGAGGTACAGCGGCTACGAGCAGTACTTC. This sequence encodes CASSLRTSGRYSGYEQYF.

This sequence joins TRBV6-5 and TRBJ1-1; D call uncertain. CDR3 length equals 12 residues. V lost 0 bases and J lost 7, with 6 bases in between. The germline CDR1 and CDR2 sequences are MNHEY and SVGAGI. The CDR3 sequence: CASSYSKREAFF. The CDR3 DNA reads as TGTGCCAGCAGTTACTCGAAGCGTGAAGCTTTCTTT.

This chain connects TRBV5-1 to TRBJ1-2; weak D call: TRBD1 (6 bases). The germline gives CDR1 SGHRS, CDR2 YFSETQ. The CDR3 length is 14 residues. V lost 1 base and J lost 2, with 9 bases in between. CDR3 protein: CASSLLGQNYGYTF. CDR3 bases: TGCGCCAGCAGCTTGCTCGGACAGAACTATGGCTACACCTTC.

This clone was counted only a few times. The chain's CDR3 is CASSPFGTGGGFSSYNSPLHF. The CDR3 DNA reads as TGTGCCAGCAGCCCCTTCGGGACAGGGGGCGGGTTTAGCTCCTATAATTCACCCCTCCACTTT. The rearrangement joins TRBV7-3 to TRBJ1-6, with 12 bases aligning to TRBD1. This CDR3 comprises 21 residues. Germline CDR1 reads SGHTA; CDR2 reads FQGTGA. Unmatched junction bases numbered 14, after V lost 5 bases and J lost 0 bases.

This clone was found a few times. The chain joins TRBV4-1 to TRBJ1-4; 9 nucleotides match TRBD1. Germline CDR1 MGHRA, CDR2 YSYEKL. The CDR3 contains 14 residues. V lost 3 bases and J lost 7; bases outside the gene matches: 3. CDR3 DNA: TGCGCCAGCAGCCAGGGACAGGGTGGTGAAAAACTGTTTTTT. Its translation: CASSQGQGGEKLFF.

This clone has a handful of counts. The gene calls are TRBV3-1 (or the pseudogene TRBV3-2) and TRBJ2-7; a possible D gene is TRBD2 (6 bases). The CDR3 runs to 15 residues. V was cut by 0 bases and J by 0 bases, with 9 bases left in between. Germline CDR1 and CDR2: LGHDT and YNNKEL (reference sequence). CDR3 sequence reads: CASSQDFGGSYEQYF. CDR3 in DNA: TGTGCCAGCAGCCAAGACTTCGGGGGCTCCTACGAGCAGTACTTC.

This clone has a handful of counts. In DNA, the CDR3 is TGTGCCAGTAGGAGACAGGGTCCGGGTAATGAAAAACTGTTTTTT. This codes for CASRRQGPGNEKLFF. The rearrangement uses TRBV19 and TRBJ1-4, with TRBD1 matching 7 bases. Germline CDR1 and CDR2: LNHDA and SQIVND (reference sequence). The CDR3 length is 15 residues. V trimming: 6 bases; J trimming: 4 bases; junction bases outside the gene matches: 8.

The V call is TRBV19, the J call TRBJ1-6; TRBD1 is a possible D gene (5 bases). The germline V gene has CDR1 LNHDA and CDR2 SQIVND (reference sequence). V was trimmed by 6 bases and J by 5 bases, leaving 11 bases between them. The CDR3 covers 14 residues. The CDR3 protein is CASRAGRNNSPLHF. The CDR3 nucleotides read TGTGCCAGTAGGGCGGGACGGAATAATTCACCCCTCCACTTT.

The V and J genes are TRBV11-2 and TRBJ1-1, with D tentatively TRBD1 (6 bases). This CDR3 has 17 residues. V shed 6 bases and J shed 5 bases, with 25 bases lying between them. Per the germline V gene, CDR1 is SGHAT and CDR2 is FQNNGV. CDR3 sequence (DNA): TGTGCCAGCAGATCCATCCCCCTTACAGGGCGACGGACTGAAGCTTTCTTT. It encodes CASRSIPLTGRRTEAFF.

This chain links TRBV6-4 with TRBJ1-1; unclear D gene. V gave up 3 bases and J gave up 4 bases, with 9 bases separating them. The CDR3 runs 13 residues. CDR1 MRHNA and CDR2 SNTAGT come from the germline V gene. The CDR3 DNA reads TGTGCCAGCAGTGAGGTGCGGGGCACTGAAGCTTTCTTT. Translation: CASSEVRGTEAFF.